The sequence of this T cell receptor beta chain was determined in a study of blood T cell repertoires in COVID-19. The wider study: Both acute and convalescent COVID-19 samples were obtained from the United States, Italy and Spain.

The V end lost 0 bases, the J end lost 5 bases, and 7 bases lay between the germline ends. The CDR3 runs to 13 residues. CDR1 and CDR2 (germline): LNHNV, YYDKDF (reference sequence). TCRdb's table, derived via immunoSEQ multiplex PCR, lists solely in-frame clones and lacks some. Seen here are about 280,000 clones, roughly 80% observed once, and the top ten hold 4.5% to 6%. The study recruited people aged roughly 18 to 100 years across some 23 US areas. The study recruited exposed participants who had met a COVID-19 case within 2 weeks before entry. This clonotype was obtained from a man aged 35 to 55 who had been exposed to COVID-19. Material: PBMCs or T cells enriched from blood (not recorded which). The chain couples TRBV15 to TRBJ1-1; D gene unclear. In DNA, the CDR3 is TGTGCCACCAGCAGAGATCGGGGAACTGAAGCTTTCTTT. This sequence encodes CATSRDRGTEAFF. The variable domain in full, with the rest retrieved from reference TRBV15 and TRBJ1-1, is DAMVIQNPRYQVTQFGKPVTLSCSQTLNHNVMYWYQQKSSQAPKLLFHYYDKDFNNEADTPDNFQSRRPNTSFCFLDIRSPGLGDTAMYLCATSRDRGTEAFFGQGTRLTVV.